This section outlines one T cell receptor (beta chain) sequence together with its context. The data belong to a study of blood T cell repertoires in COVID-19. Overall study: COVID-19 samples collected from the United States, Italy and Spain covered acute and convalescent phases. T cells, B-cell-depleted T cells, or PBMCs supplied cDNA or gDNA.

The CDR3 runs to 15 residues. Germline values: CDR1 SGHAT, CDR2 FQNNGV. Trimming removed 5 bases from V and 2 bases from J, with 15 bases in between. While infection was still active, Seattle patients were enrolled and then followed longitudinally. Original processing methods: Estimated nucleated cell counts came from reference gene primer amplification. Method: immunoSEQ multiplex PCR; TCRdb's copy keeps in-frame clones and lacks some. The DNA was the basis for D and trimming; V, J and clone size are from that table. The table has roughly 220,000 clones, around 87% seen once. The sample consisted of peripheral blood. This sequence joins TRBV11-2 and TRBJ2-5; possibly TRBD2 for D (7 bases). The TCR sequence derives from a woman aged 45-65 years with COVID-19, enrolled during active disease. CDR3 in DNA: TGTGCCAGCAGCCTCTGGGGGGGCCTACAAGAGACCCAGTACTTC. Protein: CASSLWGGLQETQYF. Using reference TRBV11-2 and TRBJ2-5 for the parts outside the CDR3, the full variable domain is EAGVAQSPRYKIIEKRQSVAFWCNPISGHATLYWYQQILGQGPKLLIQFQNNGVVDDSQLPKDRFSAERLKGVDSTLKIQPAKLEDSAVYLCASSLWGGLQETQYFGPGTRLLVL.